This T cell receptor beta chain was identified during a study of CD8+CD57+ T cells in acquired aplastic anemia. As for the study in general: The average for DNA from sorted CD4+ and CD8+ cells was approximately 3.2 ug. Findings of the study overall: It was found that roughly 31 CD8+ CDR3 sequences were shared between patients and controls.

This CDR3 is built from 17 residues. Germline V gene sequence: CDR1 SGHNT, CDR2 YYREEE (reference sequence). V dropped 2 bases and J dropped 5 bases, with 20 bases sitting between them. The sample holds a few counts of this clonotype. The antigen remains unidentified. For sequencing, patients were chosen who had shown expansion of CD8+CD57+ cells by flow cytometry. TCR beta VDJ and CDR3 profiling used genomic DNA as template. TCRdb re-derived calls from the reads in MiXCR, one entry per CDR3 protein. Among about 170,000 distinct CDR3 sequences listed, 45% to 55% were seen once. J is TRBJ2-1 and V is TRBV5-4; the D gene is possibly TRBD1 (6 bases). The sequenced material came from sorted CD4+, CD8+, or CD8+CD57+ T cells (not recorded which) from PBMCs. The receptor's source is a human donor with aplastic anemia. The CDR3 sequence is CASSLPARGLGHNEQFF. The DNA for the CDR3 is TGTGCCAGCAGCTTACCCGCCAGGGGATTGGGGCACAATGAGCAGTTCTTC.